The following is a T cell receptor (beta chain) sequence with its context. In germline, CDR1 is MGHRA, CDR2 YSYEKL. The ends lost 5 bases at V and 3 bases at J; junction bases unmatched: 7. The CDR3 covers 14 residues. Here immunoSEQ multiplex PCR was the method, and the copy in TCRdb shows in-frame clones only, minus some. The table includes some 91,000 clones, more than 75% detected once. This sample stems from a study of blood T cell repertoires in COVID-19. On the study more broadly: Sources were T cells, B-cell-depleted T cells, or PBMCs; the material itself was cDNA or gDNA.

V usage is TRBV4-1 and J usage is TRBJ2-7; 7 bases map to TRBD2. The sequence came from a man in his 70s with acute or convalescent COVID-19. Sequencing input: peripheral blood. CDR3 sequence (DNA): TGCGCCAGCAGCTTATCGACTAGCAGCTACGAGCAGTACTTC. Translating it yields CASSLSTSSYEQYF.